The clone carrying this T cell receptor beta chain has just one count. Its target is unknown. When ten to eleven days of culture had elapsed, CD4+ T cells were isolated. Researchers swapped half the medium for IL-2 medium on both days 3 and 7. The sample originates from a study of vaccination effects on CD4 cells after COVID-19. TCRdb keeps only in-frame clones here, not all; method: immunoSEQ multiplex PCR. In the table there are some 30,000 clones, around two thirds of which are singletons. The CDR3 sequence is 16 residues long. Looked up from germline, CDR1 is MGHRA and CDR2 is YSYEKL. V lost 5 bases to trimming and J lost 7 bases; unmatched junction nucleotides: 12.

The TCR sequence derives from a human donor who received a COVID-19 vaccine. The rearrangement joins TRBV4-1 to TRBJ2-2, with TRBD1 matching over 8 bases. The sequencing used CD4+ T cells from PBMCs cultured without peptide, collected before COVID-19 vaccination. CDR3 in amino acids: CASSFPQGGDGGELFF. CDR3 nucleotide sequence: TGCGCCAGCAGCTTTCCACAGGGGGGAGACGGCGGGGAGCTGTTTTTT.